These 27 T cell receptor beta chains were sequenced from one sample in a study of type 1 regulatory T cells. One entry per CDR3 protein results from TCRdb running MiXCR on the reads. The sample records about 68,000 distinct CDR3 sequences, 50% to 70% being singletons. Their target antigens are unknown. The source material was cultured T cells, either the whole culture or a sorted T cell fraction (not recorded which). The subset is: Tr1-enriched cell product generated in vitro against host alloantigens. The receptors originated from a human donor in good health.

CDR3 in amino acids: CSARSRLAGPGRNNEQFF. CDR3 in DNA: TGCAGTGCTCGCTCCCGACTAGCGGGCCCGGGCCGTAACAATGAGCAGTTCTTC. The J gene is TRBJ2-1, the V gene TRBV20-1, with TRBD2 identical over 10 bases. Trimming removed 5 bases from V and 5 bases from J; junction bases left unmatched: 18. Germline V gene lookup returns CDR1 DFQATT and CDR2 SNEGSKA (reference sequence). The CDR3 loop spans 18 amino acids.

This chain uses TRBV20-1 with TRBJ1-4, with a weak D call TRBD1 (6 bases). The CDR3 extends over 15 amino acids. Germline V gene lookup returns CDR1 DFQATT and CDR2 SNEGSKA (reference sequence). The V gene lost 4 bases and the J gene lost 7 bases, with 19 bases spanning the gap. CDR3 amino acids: CSANPQGLRGEKLFF. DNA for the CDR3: TGCAGTGCTAACCCCCAGGGGCTCCGGGGTGAAAAACTGTTTTTT.

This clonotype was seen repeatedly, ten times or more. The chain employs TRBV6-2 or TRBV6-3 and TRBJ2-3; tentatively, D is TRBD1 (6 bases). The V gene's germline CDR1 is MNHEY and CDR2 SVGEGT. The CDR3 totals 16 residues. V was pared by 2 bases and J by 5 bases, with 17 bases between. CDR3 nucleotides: TGTGCCAGCAGTTACCCGCCTGTTCGCAGGGGAGATACGCAGTATTTT. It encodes CASSYPPVRRGDTQYF.

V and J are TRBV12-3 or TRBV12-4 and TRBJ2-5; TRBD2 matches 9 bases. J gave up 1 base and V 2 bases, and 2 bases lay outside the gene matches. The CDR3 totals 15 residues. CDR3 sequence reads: CASSLLAGIQETQYF. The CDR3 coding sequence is TGTGCCAGCAGTTTACTAGCGGGAATCCAAGAGACCCAGTACTTC.

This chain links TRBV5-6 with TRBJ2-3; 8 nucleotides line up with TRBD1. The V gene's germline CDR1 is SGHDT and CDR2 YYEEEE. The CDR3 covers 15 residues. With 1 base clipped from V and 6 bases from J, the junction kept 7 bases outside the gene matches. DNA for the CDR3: TGTGCCAGCAGCTTGACTCGGACAGGGAAGGATACGCAGTATTTT. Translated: CASSLTRTGKDTQYF.

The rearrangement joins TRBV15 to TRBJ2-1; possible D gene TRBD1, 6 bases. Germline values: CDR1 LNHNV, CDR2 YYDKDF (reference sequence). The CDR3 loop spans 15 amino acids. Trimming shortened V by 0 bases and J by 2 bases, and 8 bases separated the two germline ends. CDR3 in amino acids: CATSREQGAYNEQFF. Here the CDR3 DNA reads TGTGCCACCAGCAGAGAACAGGGTGCCTACAATGAGCAGTTCTTC.

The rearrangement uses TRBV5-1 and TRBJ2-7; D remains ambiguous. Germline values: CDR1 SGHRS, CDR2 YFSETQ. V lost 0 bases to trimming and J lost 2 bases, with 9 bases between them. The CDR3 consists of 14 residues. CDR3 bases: TGCGCCAGCAGCTTGGCCGGTGTCACCTACGAGCAGTACTTC. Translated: CASSLAGVTYEQYF.

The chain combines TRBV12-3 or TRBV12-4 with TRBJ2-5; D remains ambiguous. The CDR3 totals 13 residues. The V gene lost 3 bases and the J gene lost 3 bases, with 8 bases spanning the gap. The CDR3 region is CASSFLREETQYF. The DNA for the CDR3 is TGTGCCAGCAGTTTCCTTAGGGAAGAGACCCAGTACTTC.

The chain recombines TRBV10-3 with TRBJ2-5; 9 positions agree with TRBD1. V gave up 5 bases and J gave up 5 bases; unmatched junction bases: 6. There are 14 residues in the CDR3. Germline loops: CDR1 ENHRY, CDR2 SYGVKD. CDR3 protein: CAISPRTGDETQYF. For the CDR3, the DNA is TGTGCCATCAGTCCCCGGACAGGGGACGAGACCCAGTACTTC.

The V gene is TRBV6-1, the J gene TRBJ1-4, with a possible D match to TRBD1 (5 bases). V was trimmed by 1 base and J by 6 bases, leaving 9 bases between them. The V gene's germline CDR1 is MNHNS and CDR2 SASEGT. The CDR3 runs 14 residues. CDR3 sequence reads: CASSEGTSDEKLFF. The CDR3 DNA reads TGTGCCAGCAGTGAAGGGACATCTGATGAAAAACTGTTTTTT.

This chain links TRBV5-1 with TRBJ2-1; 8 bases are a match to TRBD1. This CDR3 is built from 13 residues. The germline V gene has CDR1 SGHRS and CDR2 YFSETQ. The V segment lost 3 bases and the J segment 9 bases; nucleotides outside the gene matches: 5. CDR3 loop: CASSSQGAGEQFF. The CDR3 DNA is TGCGCCAGCAGCTCCCAGGGGGCCGGTGAGCAGTTCTTC.

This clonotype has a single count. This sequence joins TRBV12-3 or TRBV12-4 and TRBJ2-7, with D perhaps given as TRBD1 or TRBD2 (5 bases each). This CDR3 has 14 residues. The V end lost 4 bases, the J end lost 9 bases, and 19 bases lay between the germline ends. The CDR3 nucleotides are TGTGCCAGCAGTTCCCGTGGGGCCGCACGGGGGCAGTACTTC. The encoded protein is CASSSRGAARGQYF.

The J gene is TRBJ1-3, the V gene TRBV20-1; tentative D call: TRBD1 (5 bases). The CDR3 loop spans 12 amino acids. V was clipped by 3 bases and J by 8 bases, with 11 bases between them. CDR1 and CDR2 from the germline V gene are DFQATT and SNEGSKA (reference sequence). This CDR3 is CSASEGSDTIYF. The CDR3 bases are TGCAGTGCTAGCGAGGGGTCAGACACCATATATTTT.

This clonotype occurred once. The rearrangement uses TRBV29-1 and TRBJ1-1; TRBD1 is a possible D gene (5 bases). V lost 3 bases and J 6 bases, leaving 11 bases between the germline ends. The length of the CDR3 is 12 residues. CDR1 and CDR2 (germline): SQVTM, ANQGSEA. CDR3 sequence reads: CSVDRVGAEAFF. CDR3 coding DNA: TGCAGCGTTGACAGGGTGGGCGCTGAAGCTTTCTTT.

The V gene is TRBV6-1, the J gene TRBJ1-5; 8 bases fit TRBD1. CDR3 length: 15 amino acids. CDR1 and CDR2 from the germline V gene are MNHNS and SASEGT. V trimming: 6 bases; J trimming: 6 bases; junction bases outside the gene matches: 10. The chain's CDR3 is CASREQGVLGQPQHF. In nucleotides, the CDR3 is TGTGCCAGCAGGGAACAGGGGGTGTTAGGTCAGCCCCAGCATTTT.

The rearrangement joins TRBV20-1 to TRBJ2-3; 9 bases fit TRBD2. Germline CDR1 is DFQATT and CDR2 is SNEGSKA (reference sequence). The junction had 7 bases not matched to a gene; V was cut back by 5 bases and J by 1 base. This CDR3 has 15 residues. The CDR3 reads CSAHDQRGGTDTQYF. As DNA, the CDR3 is TGCAGTGCTCACGACCAGCGGGGGGGCACAGATACGCAGTATTTT.

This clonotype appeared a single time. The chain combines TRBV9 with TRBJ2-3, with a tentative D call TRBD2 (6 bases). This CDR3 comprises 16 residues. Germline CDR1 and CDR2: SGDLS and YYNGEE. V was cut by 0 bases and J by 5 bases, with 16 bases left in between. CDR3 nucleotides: TGTGCCAGCAGCGTAGCTGGGGTAGCGGCACTAGATACGCAGTATTTT. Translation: CASSVAGVAALDTQYF.

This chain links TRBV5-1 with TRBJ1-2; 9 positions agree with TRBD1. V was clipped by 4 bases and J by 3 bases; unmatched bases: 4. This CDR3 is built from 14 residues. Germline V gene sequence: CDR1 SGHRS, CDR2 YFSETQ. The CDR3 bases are TGCGCCAGCAGCCCGACAGGGGGAGACTATGGCTACACCTTC. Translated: CASSPTGGDYGYTF.

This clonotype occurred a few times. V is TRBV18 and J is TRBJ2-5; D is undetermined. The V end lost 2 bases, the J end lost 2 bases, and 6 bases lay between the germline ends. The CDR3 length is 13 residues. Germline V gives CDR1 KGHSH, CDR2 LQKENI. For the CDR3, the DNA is TGTGCCAGCTCACCAGTACAACAAGAGACCCAGTACTTC. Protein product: CASSPVQQETQYF.

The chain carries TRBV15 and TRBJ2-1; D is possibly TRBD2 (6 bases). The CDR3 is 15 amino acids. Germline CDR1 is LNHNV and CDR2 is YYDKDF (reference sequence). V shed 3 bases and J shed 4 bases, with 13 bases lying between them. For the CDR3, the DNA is TGTGCCACCAGCAGCCGGGACTTCGTTTACAATGAGCAGTTCTTC. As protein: CATSSRDFVYNEQFF. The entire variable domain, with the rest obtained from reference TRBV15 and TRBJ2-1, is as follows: DAMVIQNPRYQVTQFGKPVTLSCSQTLNHNVMYWYQQKSSQAPKLLFHYYDKDFNNEADTPDNFQSRRPNTSFCFLDIRSPGLGDTAMYLCATSSRDFVYNEQFFGPGTRLTVL.

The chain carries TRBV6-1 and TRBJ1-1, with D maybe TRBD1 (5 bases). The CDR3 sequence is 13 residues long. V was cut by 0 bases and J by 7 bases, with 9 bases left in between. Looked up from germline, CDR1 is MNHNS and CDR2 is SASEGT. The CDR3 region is CASSEARGSEAFF. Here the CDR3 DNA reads TGTGCCAGCAGTGAAGCGCGGGGGAGTGAAGCTTTCTTT.

The CDR3 sequence: CSERGITYEQYF. As DNA, the CDR3 is TGCAGTGAAAGGGGGATTACCTACGAGCAGTACTTC. The chain employs TRBV20-1 and TRBJ2-7; tentative D call: TRBD1 (6 bases). CDR1 is DFQATT, CDR2 SNEGSKA, per germline (reference sequence). V was trimmed by 7 bases and J by 2 bases, leaving 12 bases between them. The CDR3 covers 12 residues.

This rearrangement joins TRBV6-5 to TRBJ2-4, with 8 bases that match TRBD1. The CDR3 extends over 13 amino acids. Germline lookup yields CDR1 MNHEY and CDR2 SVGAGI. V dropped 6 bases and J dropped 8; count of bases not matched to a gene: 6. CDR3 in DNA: TGTGCCAGCAGGGTCTTGGACAGGGACATTCAGTACTTC. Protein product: CASRVLDRDIQYF.

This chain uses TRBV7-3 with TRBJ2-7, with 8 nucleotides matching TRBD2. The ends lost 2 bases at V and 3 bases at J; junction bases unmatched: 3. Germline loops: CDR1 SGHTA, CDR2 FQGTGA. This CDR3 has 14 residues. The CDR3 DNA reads TGTGCCAGCAGCTTAGGAAGCGGGGGCTACGAGCAGTACTTC. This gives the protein CASSLGSGGYEQYF.

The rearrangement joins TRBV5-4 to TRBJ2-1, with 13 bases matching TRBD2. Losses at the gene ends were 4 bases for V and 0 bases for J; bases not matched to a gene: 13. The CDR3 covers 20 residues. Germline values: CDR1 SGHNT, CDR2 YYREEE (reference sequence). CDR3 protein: CASSPPWTSGGLSSYNEQFF. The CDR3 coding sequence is TGTGCCAGCAGCCCTCCGTGGACTAGCGGGGGCCTTAGCTCCTACAATGAGCAGTTCTTC.

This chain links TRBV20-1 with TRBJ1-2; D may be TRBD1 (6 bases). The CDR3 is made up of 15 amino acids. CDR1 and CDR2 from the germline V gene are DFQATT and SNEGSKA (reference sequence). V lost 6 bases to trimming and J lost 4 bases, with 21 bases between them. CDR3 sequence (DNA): TGCAGTGCCAGCGCCGTCAGGGGCGGGGTCTATGGCTACACCTTC. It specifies CSASAVRGGVYGYTF.

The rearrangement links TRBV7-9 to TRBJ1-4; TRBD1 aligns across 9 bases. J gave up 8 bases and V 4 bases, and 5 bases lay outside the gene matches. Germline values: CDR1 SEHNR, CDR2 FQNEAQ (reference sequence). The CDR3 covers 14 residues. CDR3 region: CASSSGQGGEKLFF. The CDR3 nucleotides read TGTGCCAGCAGCTCGGGACAGGGAGGGGAAAAACTGTTTTTT.